A selection of T cell receptor beta chains follows, all from one sample in a study of breast tumors, draining lymph nodes, adjacent tissues. Each CDR3 protein gets one entry after TCRdb re-called the multiplex PCR reads with MiXCR. The table includes 140,000 or so distinct CDR3 sequences, about 31% detected once. Sequencing was done on a sample of axillary lymph node tissue. The receptors here all came from a female donor with breast cancer. Some clones in this sample may be carry-over from other donors' samples. The CDR3 runs from the conserved cysteine through the conserved F or W. A D gene is named only where the DNA matches it firmly. A clone size is listed for some rows: how often the clone was seen (once, few, many), or a class if it is expanded.

D gene: NA; V gene: TRBV7-3; clone size: many; J gene: TRBJ2-3; CDR3 DNA: TGTGCCAGCAGCTTAGCGGCAGGGGCCACAGATACGCAGTATTTT; CDR3 protein: CASSLAAGATDTQYF
D gene: NA; V gene: TRBV4-3; clone size: many; J gene: TRBJ2-3; CDR3 DNA: TGCGCCAGCAGCCAAGAGACTACCCAAAACACAGATACGCAGTATTTT; CDR3 protein: CASSQETTQNTDTQYF
D gene: NA; V gene: TRBV2; clone size: NA; J gene: TRBJ2-6; CDR3 DNA: NA; CDR3 protein: CASGQSFSTAQHFGDGANVLTF
D gene: TRBD2; V gene: TRBV2; clone size: many; J gene: TRBJ2-3; CDR3 DNA: TGTGCCAGCGTAGCGGGGTGGGATACGCAGTATTTT; CDR3 protein: CASVAGWDTQYF
D gene: NA; V gene: TRBV6-2/TRBV6-3; clone size: many; J gene: TRBJ1-4; CDR3 DNA: TGTGCCAGCAGTACCCGACCAGAGGCGGGTGAAAAACTGTTTTTT; CDR3 protein: CASSTRPEAGEKLFF
D gene: NA; V gene: TRBV7-7; clone size: many; J gene: TRBJ2-3; CDR3 DNA: TGTGCTAGCAGTCCCGGGACTCCAGACCTGTATTTT; CDR3 protein: CASSPGTPDLYF
D gene: TRBD2; V gene: TRBV4-3; clone size: many; J gene: TRBJ2-1; CDR3 DNA: TGCGCCAGCAGCCAAGGCTACCGGGGGGGGGCCTTCGATTACTACAATGAGCAGTTCTTC; CDR3 protein: CASSQGYRGGAFDYYNEQFF
D gene: TRBD2; V gene: TRBV7-2; clone size: many; J gene: TRBJ2-5; CDR3 DNA: TGTGCCAGCAGCTTAACGAGCCGCGGGGGAGAGACCCAGTACTTC; CDR3 protein: CASSLTSRGGETQYF
D gene: TRBD2; V gene: TRBV20-1; clone size: few; J gene: TRBJ2-1; CDR3 DNA: TGCAGTGCTCTAGAACTAGCGGGAGGTCTCGATGAGCAGTTCTTC; CDR3 protein: CSALELAGGLDEQFF
D gene: TRBD1; V gene: TRBV20-1; clone size: many; J gene: TRBJ1-3; CDR3 DNA: TGCAGTGCTAGAGGGGACCTGGGGACAGGGGCGACTGGAAACACCATATATTTT; CDR3 protein: CSARGDLGTGATGNTIYF